This entry features one T cell receptor beta chain sequence. This record comes from a study of T cell changes during pregnancy in multiple sclerosis. Sequencing used immunoSEQ multiplex PCR; TCRdb keeps in-frame clones, though not all of them. Among under 45,000 clones, roughly 88% were seen once, and the ten largest hold roughly 4%. CDR1 and CDR2 (germline): SGHVS, FQNEAQ. After removal of 0 bases from V and 6 bases from J, the junction contained 18 bases not matched to a gene. The CDR3 extends over 19 amino acids. The chain joins TRBV7-8 to TRBJ2-7; 9 bases map to TRBD1. This receptor was taken from a female donor with multiple sclerosis, enrolled in a pregnancy study. Here the sequenced sample was CD8+ T cells from peripheral blood mononuclear cells, taken in the first trimester of pregnancy. The CDR3 nucleotides are TGTGCCAGCAGCTTAGCGAGTGGGGGGTCACAGGGGGCAAGGGTCGAGCAGTACTTC. Translated: CASSLASGGSQGARVEQYF.